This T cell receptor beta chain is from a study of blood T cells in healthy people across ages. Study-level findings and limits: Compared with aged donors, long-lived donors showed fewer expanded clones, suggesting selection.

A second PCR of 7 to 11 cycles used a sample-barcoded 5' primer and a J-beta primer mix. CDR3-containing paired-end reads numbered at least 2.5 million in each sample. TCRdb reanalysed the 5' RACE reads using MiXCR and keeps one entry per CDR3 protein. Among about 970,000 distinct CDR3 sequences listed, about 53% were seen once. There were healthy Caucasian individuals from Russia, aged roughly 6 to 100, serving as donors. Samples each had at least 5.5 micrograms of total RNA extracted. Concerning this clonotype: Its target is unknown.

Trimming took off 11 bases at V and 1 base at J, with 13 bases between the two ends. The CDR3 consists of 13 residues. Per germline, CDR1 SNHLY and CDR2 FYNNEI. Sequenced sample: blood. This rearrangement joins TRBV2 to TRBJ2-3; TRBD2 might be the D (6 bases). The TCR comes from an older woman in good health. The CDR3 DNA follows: TGTGCCCCCGCCCCTAGCGGCACAGATACGCAGTATTTT. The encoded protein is CAPAPSGTDTQYF.